This T cell receptor (beta chain) was sequenced for a study of T cells in Graves' hyperthyroidism and ophthalmopathy. About 10 ml of fresh peripheral blood supplied the PBMCs. This CDR3 comprises 16 residues. The germline V gene encodes CDR1 SGHRS and CDR2 YFSETQ. The V and J ends lost 3 bases and 8 bases, in that order; junction bases with no gene match: 13. Study conclusions and caveats: Ophthalmopathy stood apart from stable hyperthyroidism in a 13 V-J model. In the blood, most expanded thyroid clonotypes above 0.001 appeared as well.

As concerns this clonotype: No antigen is known for it.

Authors of the study amplified TCR beta CDR3 regions from RNA transcripts. When the TCR CDR3 underwent first-round RT-PCR, the HTBI primer set was used. In TCRdb, the multiplex PCR reads were re-called with MiXCR into one record per CDR3 protein. Here the sample spans hundreds of thousands of distinct CDR3 sequences, roughly 14% being singletons. The chain couples TRBV5-1 to TRBJ1-2, with 10 bases that match TRBD1. The clonotype was recovered from a young man with Graves' ophthalmopathy. Material for sequencing was blood. DNA of the CDR3: TGCGCCAGCAGCTCGACCGACAGGGGGCCAACGTGGGGCTACACCTTC. It specifies CASSSTDRGPTWGYTF.